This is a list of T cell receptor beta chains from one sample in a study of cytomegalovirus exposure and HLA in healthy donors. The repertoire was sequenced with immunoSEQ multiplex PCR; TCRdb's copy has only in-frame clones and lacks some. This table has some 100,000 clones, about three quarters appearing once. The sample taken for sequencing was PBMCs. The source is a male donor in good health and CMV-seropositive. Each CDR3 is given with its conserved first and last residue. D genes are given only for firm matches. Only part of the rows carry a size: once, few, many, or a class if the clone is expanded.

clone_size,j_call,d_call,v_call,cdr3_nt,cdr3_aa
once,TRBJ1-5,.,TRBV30,TGTGCCTGGAGCCGACACGGGAGTCAGCCCCAGCATTTT,CAWSRHGSQPQHF
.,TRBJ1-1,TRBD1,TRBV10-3,TGTGCCATCAGGGGGACAGGGGATGGTCGCACTGAAGCTTTCTTT,CAIRGTGDGRTEAFF
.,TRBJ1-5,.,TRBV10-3,TGTGCCACAAGCGACAGCATCAATCAGCCCCAGCATTTT,CATSDSINQPQHF
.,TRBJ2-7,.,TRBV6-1,TGTGCCATCGAGTTTAACTCTGCACCCCACGAGCAGTACTTC,CAIEFNSAPHEQYF
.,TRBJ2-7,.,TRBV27,TGTGCCAGCAATTCGGGAAACTCCTACGAGCAGTACTTC,CASNSGNSYEQYF
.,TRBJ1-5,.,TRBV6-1,TGTGCCAGCAACCCCACTCTCAATCAGCCCCAGCATTTT,CASNPTLNQPQHF
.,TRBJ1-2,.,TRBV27,TGTGCCAGCAGTTCGAGACAAACTAACTATGGCTACACCTTC,CASSSRQTNYGYTF
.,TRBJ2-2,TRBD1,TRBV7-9,TGTGCCAGCAGCTTAGCGACAGGGGGCCCCCATGCCGAGGAGCTGTTTTTT,CASSLATGGPHAEELFF
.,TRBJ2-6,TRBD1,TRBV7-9,TGTGCCAGCAGCGTACCAAAAACAGGGGACCGCTCTGGGGCCAACGTCCTGACTTTC,CASSVPKTGDRSGANVLTF
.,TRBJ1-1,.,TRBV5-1,TGCGCCAGCAGCTTGAAGGGACAGAACACTGAAGCTTTCTTT,CASSLKGQNTEAFF
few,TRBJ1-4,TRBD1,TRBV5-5,TGTGCCAGCAGCTACCAGACAGGGTTTAATGAAAAACTGTTTTTT,CASSYQTGFNEKLFF
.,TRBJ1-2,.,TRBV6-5,TGTGCCAGCAGTTATAGAAGGGGTTGGTATGGCTACACCTTC,CASSYRRGWYGYTF
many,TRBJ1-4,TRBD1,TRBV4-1,TGCGCCAGCAGCCCGGCTCCGGGACAGGGGGGAAGTATGTTTTTT,CASSPAPGQGGSMFF
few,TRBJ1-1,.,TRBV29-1,TGCAGCGTTGTTGATTCAGCAGGGGACACTGAAGCTTTCTTT,CSVVDSAGDTEAFF
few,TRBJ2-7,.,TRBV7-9,TGTGCCAGCAGCCCACAGGGACTAATATCAGACGAGCAGTACTTC,CASSPQGLISDEQYF
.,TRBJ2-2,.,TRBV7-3,TGTGCCAGCAGCCAAGGGGGGAACACCGGGGAGCTGTTTTTT,CASSQGGNTGELFF
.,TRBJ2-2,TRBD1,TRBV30,TGTGCCTGGAGTGTACACAGGGGCGATTTTTCGAACACCGGGGAGCTGTTTTTT,CAWSVHRGDFSNTGELFF
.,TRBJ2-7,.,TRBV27,TGTGCCAGCAGTCCGGCTACAGGCACCTACGAGCAGTACTTC,CASSPATGTYEQYF
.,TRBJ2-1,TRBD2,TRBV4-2,TGTGCCAGCAGCCAAGACCCGAGCGGGGGGATCAATGAGCAGTTCTTC,CASSQDPSGGINEQFF
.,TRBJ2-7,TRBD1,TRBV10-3,TGTGCCATCAGTGAGGTGGACAGGGACTACGAGCAGTACTTC,CAISEVDRDYEQYF
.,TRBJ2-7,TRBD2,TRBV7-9,TGTGCCAGCAGCTTTAGCGGGGGAAGCTCCTACGAGCAGTACTTC,CASSFSGGSSYEQYF
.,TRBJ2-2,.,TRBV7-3,TGTGCCAGCAGCTTAAGGGCGGGCTCGAACACCGGGGAGCTGTTTTTT,CASSLRAGSNTGELFF
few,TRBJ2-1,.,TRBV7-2,TGTGCCAGCAGCTTGGCAAATGAGCAGTTCTTC,CASSLANEQFF
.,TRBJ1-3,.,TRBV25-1,TGTGCCAGCAGTGACCAGGGCTCTGGAAACACCATATATTTT,CASSDQGSGNTIYF
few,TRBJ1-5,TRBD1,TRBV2,TGTGCCAGCAGTGCCCAGGGGGCGCATTTCAATCAGCCCCAGCATTTT,CASSAQGAHFNQPQHF
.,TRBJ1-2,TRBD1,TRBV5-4,TGTGCCAGCAGCTTAAACTCCAGGGGGCACTATGGCTACACCTTC,CASSLNSRGHYGYTF
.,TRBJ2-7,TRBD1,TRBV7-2,TGTGCCAGCAGCCCGCCTCCGGGACAGGGTTACGAGCAGTACTTC,CASSPPPGQGYEQYF
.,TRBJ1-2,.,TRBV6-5,TGTGCCACCGCCTCGGGGGGGAGGTGCTATGGCTACACCTTC,CATASGGRCYGYTF